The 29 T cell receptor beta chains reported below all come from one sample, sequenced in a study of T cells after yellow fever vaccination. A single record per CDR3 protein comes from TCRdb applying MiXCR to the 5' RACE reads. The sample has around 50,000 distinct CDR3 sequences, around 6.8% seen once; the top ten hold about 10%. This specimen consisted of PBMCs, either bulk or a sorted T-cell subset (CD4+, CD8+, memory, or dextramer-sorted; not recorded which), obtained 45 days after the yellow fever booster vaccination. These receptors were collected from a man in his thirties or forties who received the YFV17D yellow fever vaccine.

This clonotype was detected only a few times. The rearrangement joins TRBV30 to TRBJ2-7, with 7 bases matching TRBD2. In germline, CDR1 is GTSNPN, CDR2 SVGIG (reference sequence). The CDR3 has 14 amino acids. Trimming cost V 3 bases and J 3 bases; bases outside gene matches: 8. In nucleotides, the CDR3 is TGTGCCTGGAGACCACCGGGGGGAATCTACGAGCAGTACTTC. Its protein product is CAWRPPGGIYEQYF.

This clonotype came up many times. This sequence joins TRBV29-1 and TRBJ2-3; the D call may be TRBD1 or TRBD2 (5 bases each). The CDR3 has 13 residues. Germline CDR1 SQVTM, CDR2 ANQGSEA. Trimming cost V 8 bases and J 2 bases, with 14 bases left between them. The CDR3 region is CSSEGRTTDTQYF. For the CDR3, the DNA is TGCAGCTCCGAGGGGCGGACCACAGATACGCAGTATTTT.

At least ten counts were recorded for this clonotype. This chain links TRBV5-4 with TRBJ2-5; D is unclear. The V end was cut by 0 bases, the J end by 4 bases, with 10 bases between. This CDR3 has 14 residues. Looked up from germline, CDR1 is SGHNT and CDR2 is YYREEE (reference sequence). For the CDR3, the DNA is TGTGCCAGCAGCTTGGTGGGGTGGGGAGAGACCCAGTACTTC. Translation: CASSLVGWGETQYF. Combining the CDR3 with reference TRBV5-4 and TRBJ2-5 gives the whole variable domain ETGVTQSPTHLIKTRGQQVTLRCSSQSGHNTVSWYQQALGQGPQFIFQYYREEENGRGNFPPRFSGLQFPNYSSELNVNALELDDSALYLCASSLVGWGETQYFGPGTRLLVL.

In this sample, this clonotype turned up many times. The CDR3: CASSPGEAGELFF. The CDR3 coding sequence is TGTGCCAGCAGCCCAGGGGAAGCCGGGGAGCTGTTTTTT. The chain has TRBV12-3 or TRBV12-4 and TRBJ2-2, with D perhaps TRBD1 (6 bases). V gave up 6 bases and J gave up 6 bases, with 11 bases separating them. The CDR3 sequence is 13 residues long.

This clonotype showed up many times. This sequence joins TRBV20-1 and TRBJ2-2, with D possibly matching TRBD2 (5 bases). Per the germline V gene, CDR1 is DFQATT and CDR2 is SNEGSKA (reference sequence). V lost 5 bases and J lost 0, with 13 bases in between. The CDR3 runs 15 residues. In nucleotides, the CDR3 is TGCAGTGCTCGACCGTGGAGGTCGAACACCGGGGAGCTGTTTTTT. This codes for CSARPWRSNTGELFF.

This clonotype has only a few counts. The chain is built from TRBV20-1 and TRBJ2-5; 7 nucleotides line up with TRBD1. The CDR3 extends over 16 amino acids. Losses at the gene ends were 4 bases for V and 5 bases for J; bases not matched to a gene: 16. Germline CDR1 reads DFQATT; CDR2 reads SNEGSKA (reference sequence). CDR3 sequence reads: CSAILLLGQVGETQYF. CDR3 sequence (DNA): TGCAGTGCTATTCTCCTCTTAGGACAGGTCGGGGAGACCCAGTACTTC.

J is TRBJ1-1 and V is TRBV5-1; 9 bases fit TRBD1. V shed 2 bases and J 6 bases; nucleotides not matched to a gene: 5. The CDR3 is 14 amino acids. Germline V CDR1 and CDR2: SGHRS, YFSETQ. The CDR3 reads CASSFGDREAEAFF. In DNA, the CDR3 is TGCGCCAGCAGCTTCGGGGACAGGGAGGCTGAAGCTTTCTTT. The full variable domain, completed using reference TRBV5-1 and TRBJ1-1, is KAGVTQTPRYLIKTRGQQVTLSCSPISGHRSVSWYQQTPGQGLQFLFEYFSETQRNKGNFPGRFSGRQFSNSRSEMNVSTLELGDSALYLCASSFGDREAEAFFGQGTRLTVV.

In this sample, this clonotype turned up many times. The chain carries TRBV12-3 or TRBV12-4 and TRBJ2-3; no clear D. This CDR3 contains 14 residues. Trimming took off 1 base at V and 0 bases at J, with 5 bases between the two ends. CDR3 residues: CASSLGGSTDTQYF. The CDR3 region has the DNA TGTGCCAGCAGTTTAGGGGGAAGCACAGATACGCAGTATTTT.

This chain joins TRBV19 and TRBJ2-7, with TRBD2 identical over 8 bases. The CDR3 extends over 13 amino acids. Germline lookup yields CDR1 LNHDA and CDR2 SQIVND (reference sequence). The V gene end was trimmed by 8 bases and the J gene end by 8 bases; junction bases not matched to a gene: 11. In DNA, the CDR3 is TGTGCCAGTGAGAGCGGGAGCCCCCGACAGCAGTACTTC. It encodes CASESGSPRQQYF.

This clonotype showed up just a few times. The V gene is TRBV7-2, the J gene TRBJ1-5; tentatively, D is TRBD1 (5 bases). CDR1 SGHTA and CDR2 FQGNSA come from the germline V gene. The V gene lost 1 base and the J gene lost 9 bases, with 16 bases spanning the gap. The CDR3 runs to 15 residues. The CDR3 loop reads CASSLDGQGGAPQHF. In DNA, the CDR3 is TGTGCCAGCAGCTTAGACGGGCAGGGTGGGGCGCCCCAGCATTTT.

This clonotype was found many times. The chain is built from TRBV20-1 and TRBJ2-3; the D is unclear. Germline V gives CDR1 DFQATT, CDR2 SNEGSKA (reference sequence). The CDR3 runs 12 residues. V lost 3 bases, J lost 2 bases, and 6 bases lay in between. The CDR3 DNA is TGCAGTGCTAGCCCCCACACAGATACGCAGTATTTT. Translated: CSASPHTDTQYF.

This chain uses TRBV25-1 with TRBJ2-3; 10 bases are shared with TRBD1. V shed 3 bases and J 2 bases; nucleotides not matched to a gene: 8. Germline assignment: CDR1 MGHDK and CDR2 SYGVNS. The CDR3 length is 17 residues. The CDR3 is CASSELGGTGATDTQYF. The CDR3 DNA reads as TGTGCCAGCAGTGAGCTTGGAGGGACAGGGGCCACAGATACGCAGTATTTT.

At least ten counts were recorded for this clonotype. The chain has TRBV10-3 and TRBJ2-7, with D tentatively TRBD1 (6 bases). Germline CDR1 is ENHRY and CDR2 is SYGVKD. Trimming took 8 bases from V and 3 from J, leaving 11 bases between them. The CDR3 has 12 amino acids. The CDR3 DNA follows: TGTGCCATCGGGGGCTCTTACTACGAGCAGTACTTC. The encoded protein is CAIGGSYYEQYF.

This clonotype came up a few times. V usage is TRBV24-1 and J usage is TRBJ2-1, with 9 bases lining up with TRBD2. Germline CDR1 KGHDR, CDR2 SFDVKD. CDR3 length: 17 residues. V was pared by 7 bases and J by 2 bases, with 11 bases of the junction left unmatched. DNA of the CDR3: TGTGCCACCAGGGTTATAGGCGGGAGGGTAACCTACAATGAGCAGTTCTTC. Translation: CATRVIGGRVTYNEQFF.

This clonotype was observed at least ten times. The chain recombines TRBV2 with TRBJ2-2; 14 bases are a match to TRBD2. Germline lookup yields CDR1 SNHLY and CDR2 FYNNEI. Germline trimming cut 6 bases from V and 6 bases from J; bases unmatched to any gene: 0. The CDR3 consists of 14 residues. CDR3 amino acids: CASRTSGRAGELFF. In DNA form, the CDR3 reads TGTGCCAGCAGGACTAGCGGGAGGGCCGGGGAGCTGTTTTTT.

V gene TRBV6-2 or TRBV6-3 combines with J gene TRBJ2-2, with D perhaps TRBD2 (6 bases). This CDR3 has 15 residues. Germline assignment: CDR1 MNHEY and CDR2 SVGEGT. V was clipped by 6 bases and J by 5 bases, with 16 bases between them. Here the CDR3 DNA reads TGTGCCAGCAGCTACCCGGGACTGCGTACCGGGGAGCTGTTTTTT. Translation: CASSYPGLRTGELFF.

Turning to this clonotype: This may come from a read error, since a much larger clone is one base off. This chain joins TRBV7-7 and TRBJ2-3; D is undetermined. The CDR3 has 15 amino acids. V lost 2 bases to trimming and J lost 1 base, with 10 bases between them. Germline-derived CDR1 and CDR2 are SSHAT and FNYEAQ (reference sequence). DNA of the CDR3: TGTGCCAGCAGCTTATCGGCAGGTGGCACAGATACGCAGTATTTT. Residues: CASSLSAGGTDTQYF.

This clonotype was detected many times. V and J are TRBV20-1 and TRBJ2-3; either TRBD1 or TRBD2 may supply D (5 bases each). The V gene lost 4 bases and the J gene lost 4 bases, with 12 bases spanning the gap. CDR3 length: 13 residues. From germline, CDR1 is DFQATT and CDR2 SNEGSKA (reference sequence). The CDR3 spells CSATGPGADTQYF. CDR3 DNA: TGCAGTGCTACGGGACCCGGCGCAGATACGCAGTATTTT.

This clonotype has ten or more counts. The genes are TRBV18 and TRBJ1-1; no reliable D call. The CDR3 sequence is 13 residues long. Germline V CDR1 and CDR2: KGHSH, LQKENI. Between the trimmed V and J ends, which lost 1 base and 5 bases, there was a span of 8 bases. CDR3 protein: CASSPRFPTEAFF. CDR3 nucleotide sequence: TGTGCCAGCTCACCACGGTTTCCAACTGAAGCTTTCTTT.

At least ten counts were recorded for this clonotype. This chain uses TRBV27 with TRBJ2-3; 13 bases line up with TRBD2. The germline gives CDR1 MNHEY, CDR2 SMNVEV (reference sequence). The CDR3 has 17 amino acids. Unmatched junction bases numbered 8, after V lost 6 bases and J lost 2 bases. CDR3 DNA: TGTGCCAGCAGGCCCGATACTAGCGGGAGGGACACAGATACGCAGTATTTT. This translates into CASRPDTSGRDTDTQYF.

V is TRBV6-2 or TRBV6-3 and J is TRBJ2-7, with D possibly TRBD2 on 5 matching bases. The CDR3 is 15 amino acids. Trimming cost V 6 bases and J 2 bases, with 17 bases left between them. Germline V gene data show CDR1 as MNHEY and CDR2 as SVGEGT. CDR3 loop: CASRLQTGITYEQYF. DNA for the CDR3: TGTGCCAGCAGACTCCAAACGGGAATCACCTACGAGCAGTACTTC.

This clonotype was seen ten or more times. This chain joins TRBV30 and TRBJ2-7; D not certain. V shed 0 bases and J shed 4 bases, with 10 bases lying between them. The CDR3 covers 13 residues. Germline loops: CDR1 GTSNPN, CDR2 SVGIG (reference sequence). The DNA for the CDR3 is TGTGCCTGGAGTGTAGGCAGGCCGTACGAGCAGTACTTC. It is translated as CAWSVGRPYEQYF.

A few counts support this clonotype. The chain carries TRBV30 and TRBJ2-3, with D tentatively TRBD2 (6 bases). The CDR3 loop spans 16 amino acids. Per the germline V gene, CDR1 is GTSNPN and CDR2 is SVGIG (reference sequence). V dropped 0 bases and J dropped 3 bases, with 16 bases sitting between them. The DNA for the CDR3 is TGTGCCTGGAGTGTACACCAGGGAGGTGTTACAGATACGCAGTATTTT. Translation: CAWSVHQGGVTDTQYF.

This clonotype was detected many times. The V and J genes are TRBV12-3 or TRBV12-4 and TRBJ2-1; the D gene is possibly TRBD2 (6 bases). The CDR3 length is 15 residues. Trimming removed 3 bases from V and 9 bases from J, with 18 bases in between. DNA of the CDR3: TGTGCCAGCAGTTTGTTAGCGGAGAGTGGTGGTGAGCAGTTCTTC. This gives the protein CASSLLAESGGEQFF.

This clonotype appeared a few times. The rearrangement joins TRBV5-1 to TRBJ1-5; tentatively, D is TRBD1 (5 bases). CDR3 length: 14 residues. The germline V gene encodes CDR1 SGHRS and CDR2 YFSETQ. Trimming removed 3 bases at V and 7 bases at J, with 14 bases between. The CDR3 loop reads CASSSIPGEQPQHF. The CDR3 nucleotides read TGCGCCAGCAGCTCTATCCCGGGGGAACAGCCCCAGCATTTT. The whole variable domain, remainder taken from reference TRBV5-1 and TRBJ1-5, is KAGVTQTPRYLIKTRGQQVTLSCSPISGHRSVSWYQQTPGQGLQFLFEYFSETQRNKGNFPGRFSGRQFSNSRSEMNVSTLELGDSALYLCASSSIPGEQPQHFGDGTRLSIL.

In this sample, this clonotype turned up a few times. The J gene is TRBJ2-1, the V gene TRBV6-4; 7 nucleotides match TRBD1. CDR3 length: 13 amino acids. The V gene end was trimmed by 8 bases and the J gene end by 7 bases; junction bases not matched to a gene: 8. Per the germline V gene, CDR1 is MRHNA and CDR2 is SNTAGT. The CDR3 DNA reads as TGTGCCAGCTCCGACAGGGTGAATAATGAGCAGTTCTTC. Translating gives CASSDRVNNEQFF.

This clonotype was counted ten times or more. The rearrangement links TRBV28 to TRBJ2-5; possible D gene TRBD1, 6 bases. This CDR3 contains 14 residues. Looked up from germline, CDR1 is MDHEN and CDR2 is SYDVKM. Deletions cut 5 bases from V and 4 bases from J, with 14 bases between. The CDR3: CASSRGGQVETQYF. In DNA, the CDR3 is TGTGCCAGCAGTCGAGGGGGTCAAGTAGAGACCCAGTACTTC.

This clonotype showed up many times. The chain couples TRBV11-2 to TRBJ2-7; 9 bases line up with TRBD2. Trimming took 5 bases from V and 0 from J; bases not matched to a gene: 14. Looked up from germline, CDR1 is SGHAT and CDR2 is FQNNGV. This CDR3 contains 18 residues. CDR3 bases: TGTGCCAGCAGCCCCCTAGGTCGCAAGCGGGGGGCCTCCTACGAGCAGTACTTC. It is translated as CASSPLGRKRGASYEQYF.

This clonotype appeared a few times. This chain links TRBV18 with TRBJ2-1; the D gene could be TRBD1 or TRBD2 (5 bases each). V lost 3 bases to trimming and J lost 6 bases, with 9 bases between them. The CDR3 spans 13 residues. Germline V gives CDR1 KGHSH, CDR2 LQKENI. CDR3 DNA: TGTGCCAGCTCACCCCGGGGCCCCAATGAGCAGTTCTTC. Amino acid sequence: CASSPRGPNEQFF.